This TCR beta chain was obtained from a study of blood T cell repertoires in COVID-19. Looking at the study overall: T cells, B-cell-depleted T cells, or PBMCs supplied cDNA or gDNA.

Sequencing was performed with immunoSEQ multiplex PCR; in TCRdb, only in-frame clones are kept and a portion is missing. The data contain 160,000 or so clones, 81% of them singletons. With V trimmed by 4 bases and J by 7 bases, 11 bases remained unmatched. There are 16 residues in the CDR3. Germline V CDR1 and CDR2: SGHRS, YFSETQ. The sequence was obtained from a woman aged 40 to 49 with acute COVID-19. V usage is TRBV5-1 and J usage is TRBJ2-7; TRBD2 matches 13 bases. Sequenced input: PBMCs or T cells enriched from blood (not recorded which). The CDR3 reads CASSELAGGPLGEQYF. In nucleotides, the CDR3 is TGCGCCAGCAGCGAACTAGCGGGAGGGCCCTTGGGGGAGCAGTACTTC.